The rows below give T cell receptor beta chains drawn from one sample of a study of cytomegalovirus exposure and HLA in healthy donors. Generated by immunoSEQ multiplex PCR, the TCRdb table keeps only in-frame clones and is missing some. Of around 130,000 clones listed, around nine tenths are singletons. Material for sequencing was PBMCs. Source of these receptors: a man aged 30 to 39 in good health and CMV-seronegative. The CDR3 runs from the conserved cysteine through the conserved F or W. The D gene is left open where the match is weak. Where a row states a size, it is once, few, many or the class of an expanded clone; other rows omit it.

CDR3,DNA,D,J,size,V
CASSIVASYEQYF,TGTGCCAGTAGTATAGTAGCCTCCTACGAGCAGTACTTC,.,TRBJ2-7,.,TRBV19
CSVVEGSETQYF,TGCAGCGTGGTTGAGGGTTCGGAGACCCAGTACTTC,.,TRBJ2-5,.,TRBV29-1
CSVALRLNTEAFF,TGCAGCGTTGCCCTCAGATTGAACACTGAAGCTTTCTTT,.,TRBJ1-1,once,TRBV29-1
CASSRLGHANTEAFF,TGTGCCAGCAGCCGGTTGGGACACGCGAACACTGAAGCTTTCTTT,.,TRBJ1-1,.,TRBV5-5
CASSLAGRANTEAFF,TGTGCCAGCAGCTTAGCGGGCAGAGCGAACACTGAAGCTTTCTTT,.,TRBJ1-1,.,TRBV7-6
CASSLAGLQETQYF,TGTGCCAGCAGCTTAGCGGGACTTCAAGAGACCCAGTACTTC,.,TRBJ2-5,.,TRBV7-6
CASSEGTYNEKLFF,TGTGCCAGCAGTGAGGGGACTTATAATGAAAAACTGTTTTTT,.,TRBJ1-4,.,TRBV2
CASSVRGGLPYNEQFF,TGTGCCAGCAGCGTAAGGGGGGGTTTACCCTACAATGAGCAGTTCTTC,.,TRBJ2-1,.,TRBV7-6
CASSMGQGNQPQHF,TGTGCCAGTAGTATGGGACAGGGGAATCAGCCCCAGCATTTT,TRBD1,TRBJ1-5,.,TRBV19
CASSLPGQGWYEQYF,TGTGCCAGCAGCCTGCCGGGACAGGGGTGGTACGAGCAGTACTTC,TRBD1,TRBJ2-7,once,TRBV5-6
CASSFPLGTLHF,TGTGCCAGCAGCTTCCCCTTGGGCACCCTCCACTTT,.,TRBJ1-6,.,TRBV25-1
CASSATGVSGNTIYF,TGTGCCAGTAGTGCCACAGGGGTCTCTGGAAACACCATATATTTT,TRBD1,TRBJ1-3,.,TRBV19
CASSRRRDTKTYEQYF,TGCGCCAGCAGCAGAAGACGGGACACCAAAACCTACGAGCAGTACTTC,.,TRBJ2-7,.,TRBV5-1
CASSYTGGGEKLFF,TGTGCCAGCAGCTATACAGGGGGTGGAGAAAAACTGTTTTTT,TRBD1,TRBJ1-4,.,TRBV7-2
CASSLAGDRASGEQYF,TGCGCCAGCAGCTTGGCCGGAGACAGGGCTTCAGGCGAGCAGTACTTC,TRBD1,TRBJ2-7,once,TRBV5-1
CASSHALGVWSDNEKLFF,TGTGCCAGCAGTCACGCCCTCGGAGTGTGGTCGGATAATGAAAAACTGTTTTTT,.,TRBJ1-4,.,TRBV28
CASSFPRQGLINYGYTF,TGCGCCAGCAGCTTTCCCCGCCAGGGACTCATAAACTATGGCTACACCTTC,.,TRBJ1-2,.,TRBV5-1
CASKQTGTRSFEQYF,TGTGCCAGCAAACAGACCGGGACTAGATCGTTCGAGCAGTACTTC,TRBD2,TRBJ2-7,.,TRBV6-1
CASSQDRWEDTEAFF,TGCGCCAGCAGCCAAGATCGTTGGGAGGACACTGAAGCTTTCTTT,.,TRBJ1-1,.,TRBV4-3
CASSDPGSKYEQYF,TGTGCCAGCAGTGACCCCGGGTCCAAATACGAGCAGTACTTC,.,TRBJ2-7,.,TRBV28
CASSFNRGSYNSPLHF,TGTGCCAGCAGTTTCAACAGGGGTTCCTATAATTCACCCCTCCACTTT,TRBD1,TRBJ1-6,.,TRBV28
CASSLGAGGSADTQYF,TGCGCCAGCAGCTTGGGAGCAGGGGGAAGCGCAGATACGCAGTATTTT,TRBD1,TRBJ2-3,.,TRBV5-1
CASTPGAALYGYTF,TGTGCCAGCACCCCAGGGGCAGCCCTTTATGGCTACACCTTC,.,TRBJ1-2,.,TRBV14
CASSLDGREGYGYTF,TGTGCCAGCAGCTTGGATGGGAGGGAGGGCTATGGCTACACCTTC,.,TRBJ1-2,.,TRBV5-8
CASSFTLGGSSYEQYF,TGTGCCAGCAGCTTCACCCTGGGGGGGAGCTCCTACGAGCAGTACTTC,TRBD2,TRBJ2-7,.,TRBV7-6
CASSVGTFYEQYF,TGTGCCAGCAGCGTCGGGACTTTTTACGAGCAGTACTTC,.,TRBJ2-7,.,TRBV7-8
CASSLDRMNPEAFF,TGCGCCAGCAGCTTAGACAGGATGAACCCTGAAGCTTTCTTT,.,TRBJ1-1,.,TRBV5-1
CASSTEGVDGYTF,TGTGCCAGTAGTACCGAAGGGGTGGATGGCTACACCTTC,.,TRBJ1-2,.,TRBV19
CASEGGDHYNEQFF,TGCGCCAGCGAGGGGGGGGACCACTACAATGAGCAGTTCTTC,.,TRBJ2-1,.,TRBV23-1
CASSFVRAGGETQYF,TGTGCCAGCAGTTTTGTCAGGGCAGGAGGGGAGACCCAGTACTTC,.,TRBJ2-5,.,TRBV28
CASSETGGQDTEAFF,TGTGCCAGCAGCGAGACAGGGGGCCAGGACACTGAAGCTTTCTTT,TRBD1,TRBJ1-1,.,TRBV5-4
CASSPSYRDTSSPLHF,TGTGCCAGCAGCCCCTCCTACCGGGACACATCATCACCCCTCCACTTT,.,TRBJ1-6,.,TRBV27
CASRMGPGQLYGYTF,TGTGCCAGCAGGATGGGGCCGGGACAGCTTTATGGCTACACCTTC,TRBD1,TRBJ1-2,once,TRBV6-5
CASSMDRGSYEQYF,TGTGCCAGTAGTATGGACAGAGGCTCCTACGAGCAGTACTTC,.,TRBJ2-7,.,TRBV19
CASSLVSDSRGTYEQYF,TGTGCCAGCAGCTTAGTCTCCGATTCGAGGGGGACCTACGAGCAGTACTTC,.,TRBJ2-7,once,TRBV7-8
CASRRTGEQFF,TGTGCCAGCAGAAGGACAGGGGAGCAGTTCTTC,TRBD1,TRBJ2-1,.,TRBV6-6
CASSQDATGGEVTYEQYF,TGCGCCAGCAGCCAAGATGCGACAGGGGGGGAAGTCACCTACGAGCAGTACTTC,TRBD1,TRBJ2-7,.,TRBV4-3
CASSIDRGPGNTIYF,TGTGCCAGCAGCATCGACAGGGGGCCTGGAAACACCATATATTTT,TRBD1,TRBJ1-3,.,TRBV5-4
CASSPRGDEAFF,TGTGCCAGCAGCCCCCGGGGGGATGAAGCTTTCTTT,.,TRBJ1-1,few,TRBV7-8
CASSSTTGPSGANVLTF,TGTGCCAGCAGTTCCACGACAGGGCCCTCTGGGGCCAACGTCCTGACTTTC,TRBD1,TRBJ2-6,.,TRBV28
CASSLRTSGSTGELFF,TGTGCCAGCAGCTTGCGGACTAGCGGTAGCACCGGGGAGCTGTTTTTT,TRBD2,TRBJ2-2,.,TRBV7-8